The rows below give T cell receptor beta chains drawn from one sample of a study of cytomegalovirus exposure and HLA in healthy donors. Some clones are missing from TCRdb's copy, which holds only in-frame ones; the method was immunoSEQ multiplex PCR. This sample has roughly 150,000 clones; roughly 73% occur once, and the top ten carry roughly 10%. The material sequenced was PBMCs. The origin of the receptors is a man aged 18 to 30 in good health and CMV-seropositive. Both conserved end residues are part of each CDR3. The order of the fields is V gene, D gene, clone size, J gene, CDR3 protein, CDR3 DNA. A D gene is named only where the DNA matches it firmly. Not every row has a clone size; where given, it reads once, few, many or a size class.

>TRBV18|TRBD1|-|TRBJ2-7
CASSLRTGQTYEQYF
TGTGCCAGCTCTCTAAGGACAGGGCAAACCTACGAGCAGTACTTC
>TRBV5-8|-|-|TRBJ2-6
CASSWGVGSGANVLTF
TGTGCCAGCAGTTGGGGGGTGGGCTCTGGGGCCAACGTCCTGACTTTC
>TRBV30|TRBD2|-|TRBJ2-2
CAWSWTSTPIGGELFF
TGTGCCTGGTCGTGGACTAGCACCCCGATTGGCGGGGAGCTGTTTTTT
>TRBV11-2|-|-|TRBJ1-1
CASSLRGGSSEAFF
TGTGCCAGCAGCTTAAGAGGGGGATCAAGTGAAGCTTTCTTT
>TRBV28|-|-|TRBJ2-7
CASSLPSTYEQYF
TGTGCCAGCAGTTTACCCTCTACCTACGAGCAGTACTTC
>TRBV2|TRBD1|once|TRBJ2-7
CASSGQGPYEQYF
TGTGCCAGCAGTGGACAGGGACCCTACGAGCAGTACTTC
>TRBV28|-|-|TRBJ2-7
CASSLAGAFSSYEQYF
TGTGCCAGCAGTTTAGCAGGGGCGTTTAGCTCCTACGAGCAGTACTTC
>TRBV29-1|TRBD1|-|TRBJ1-3
CSAGTGVSGNTIYF
TGCAGCGCCGGGACAGGGGTTTCTGGAAACACCATATATTTT
>TRBV7-2|TRBD2|-|TRBJ2-1
CASSRRVAGGNEQFF
TGTGCCAGCAGCCGCCGGGTAGCGGGAGGGAATGAGCAGTTCTTC
>TRBV5-5|TRBD2|-|TRBJ2-5
CASSFGTSLQETQYF
TGTGCCAGCAGCTTCGGGACTAGCCTGCAAGAGACCCAGTACTTC
>TRBV7-9|-|-|TRBJ1-5
CASSDTTSNQPQHF
TGTGCCAGCAGCGATACTACGAGCAATCAGCCCCAGCATTTT
>TRBV28|-|-|TRBJ1-2
CASRSPLYGYTF
TGTGCCAGCAGGTCCCCCCTTTATGGCTACACCTTC
>TRBV19|-|-|TRBJ1-1
CASSRFPQVNTEAFF
TGTGCCAGTAGTCGCTTTCCCCAGGTGAACACTGAAGCTTTCTTT
>TRBV5-1|TRBD1|-|TRBJ1-1
CASRDRASNTEAFF
TGCGCCAGCAGAGACAGGGCCTCGAACACTGAAGCTTTCTTT
>TRBV11-2|-|-|TRBJ2-2
CASSSDRAGWTGELFF
TGTGCCAGCAGCTCAGACAGGGCGGGATGGACCGGGGAGCTGTTTTTT
>TRBV4-1|-|-|TRBJ2-5
CASSFPAKGVETQYF
TGCGCCAGCAGCTTCCCCGCCAAGGGAGTAGAGACCCAGTACTTC
>TRBV4-1|TRBD2|-|TRBJ2-1
CASTKTSGGSSYNEQFF
TGCGCCAGCACCAAAACTAGCGGGGGGAGCTCCTACAATGAGCAGTTCTTC
>TRBV21-1|-|-|TRBJ2-1
CASSICRGFGREQFF
TGTGCCAGCAGCATTTGTCGGGGATTTGGTCGGGAGCAGTTCTTC
>TRBV19|-|-|TRBJ1-1
CASSPGTANTEAFF
TGTGCCAGTAGTCCTGGGACTGCGAACACTGAAGCTTTCTTT
>TRBV28|TRBD2|-|TRBJ2-7
CASSLSGGYEQYF
TGTGCCAGCAGTTTATCGGGGGGCTACGAGCAGTACTTC
>TRBV9|-|few|TRBJ1-1
CASSVAEGSDTEAFF
TGTGCCAGCAGCGTAGCGGAGGGCAGCGACACTGAAGCTTTCTTT
>TRBV5-6|TRBD1|few|TRBJ1-2
CASSPGGRWVGGYTF
TGTGCCAGCAGCCCAGGGGGGCGTTGGGTAGGCGGCTACACCTTC
>TRBV11-2|-|-|TRBJ1-1
CASSFTSGGFAEAFF
TGTGCCAGCAGTTTCACTTCGGGGGGCTTCGCTGAAGCTTTCTTT
>TRBV5-1|-|-|TRBJ1-1
CASSPEGDTEAFF
TGCGCCAGCAGCCCGGAAGGGGACACTGAAGCTTTCTTT
>TRBV27|TRBD1|-|TRBJ2-6
CASSQGERSGANVLTF
TGTGCCAGCAGTCAGGGGGAAAGGTCTGGGGCCAACGTCCTGACTTTC
>TRBV27|-|-|TRBJ1-1
CASSLMGGTEAFF
TGTGCCAGCAGTTTAATGGGGGGCACTGAAGCTTTCTTT
>TRBV6-6|-|few|TRBJ2-7
CASSLRWAGVAEQYF
TGTGCCAGCAGTCTCCGGTGGGCCGGGGTGGCCGAGCAGTACTTC
>TRBV4-2|-|-|TRBJ2-5
CASGLGATGETQYF
TGTGCCAGCGGGTTGGGGGCGACAGGAGAGACCCAGTACTTC
>TRBV14|TRBD1|-|TRBJ1-2
CASSQWDRGDGYTF
TGTGCCAGCAGCCAATGGGACAGGGGGGATGGCTACACCTTC
>TRBV19|-|-|TRBJ1-1
CASSIREEAFF
TGTGCCAGTAGTATCCGGGAGGAGGCTTTCTTT
>TRBV27|-|-|TRBJ2-1
CASSFGQGNEQFF
TGTGCCAGCAGTTTCGGGCAGGGCAATGAGCAGTTCTTC
>TRBV7-9|-|once|TRBJ1-2
CSSSSSDSLNYGYTF
TGTTCCAGCAGTTCGTCTGACAGTTTGAACTATGGCTACACCTTC
>TRBV9|TRBD2|once|TRBJ2-7
CASSGSGTFEEQYF
TGTGCCAGCAGCGGTAGCGGGACCTTTGAAGAGCAGTACTTC
>TRBV6-6|-|-|TRBJ2-7
CASSYGGTPNDYEQYF
TGTGCCAGCAGTTACGGGGGCACCCCGAACGATTACGAGCAGTACTTC
>TRBV7-9|TRBD1|once|TRBJ1-1
CASSNRGGIMNTEAFF
TGTGCCAGCAGCAACAGGGGGGGGATCATGAACACTGAAGCTTTCTTT
>TRBV29-1|-|-|TRBJ1-4
CSVVDRTRQYLFF
TGCAGCGTTGTCGATAGGACACGGCAGTACCTGTTTTTT